The T cell receptor beta chain described here comes from a study of cytomegalovirus exposure and HLA in healthy donors (dated by TCRdb to the late 2010s). Looking at the study overall: According to a later analysis, one platform produced both the 110 or so validation repertoires and the roughly 660 repertoires of the first cohort. A separate validation cohort of roughly 110 different subjects was used in addition to the roughly 620-subject first cohort. The study aimed to test whether cataloging public T cell receptors could reveal signatures of past pathogen exposure. To predict cytomegalovirus infection status, the study combined high-throughput TCR immunosequencing, statistical association of individual TCRs with disease status, and machine learning.

On this clone itself: It lacks a known antigen. No base-level quality is on record; no much larger clone is a single base apart.

The germline V gene encodes CDR1 SGHRS and CDR2 YFSETQ. V loses 1 base of germline sequence and J loses 1 base, and the interval between the two ends is 14 bases. There are 16 amino acids in the CDR3, from cysteine to phenylalanine inclusive. Only CDR3 DNA remains: 48 bases, in frame from the first base. Results the study describes overall, beyond this receptor: Across donors, most TCR sequences were observed very rarely, whereas some public TCRs were present in many individuals. The authors suggested that the approach could potentially be generalized to other disease states and immunological phenotypes. A later analysis lacked HLA typing for the validation cohort, so it scored co-occurrence in that cohort across all 120 repertoires. The study gave a list of 150 to 200 TCR beta chains associated with cytomegalovirus. In vitro tests confirmed that three of the cytomegalovirus-associated TCR beta chains recognize cytomegalovirus antigens. Cytomegalovirus status was reported to be diagnosed by the classifier with high specificity and sensitivity in both the original and validation cohorts. Subsequent analysis determined that TCRs grouped into clusters in the first cohort also showed a tendency toward co-occurrence across the 120 or so validation repertoires, and 85% to 95% of cluster scores exceeded 0.

The library came from the immunoSEQ multiplex PCR assay. On the study's bioinformatics: To diagnose cytomegalovirus status from the catalog of TCR beta chain sequences, a statistical classification framework was built. Sourced from immuneACCESS, this table was stored by TCRdb with only in-frame sequences that have V and J called. A share of the clones is absent; for the studies checked, an unresolved V gene accounts for under half, and the remainder has no known explanation. V, J and clone size were drawn from that table, and D and trimming were deduced from the DNA. In all, the sample holds 100,000 to 150,000 clones, and 89% of those were seen once. The ten largest clones add up to approximately 1.1% of the sample. The donors belonged to the validation cohort of about 120 subjects, which was separate from the roughly 700-subject first cohort.

The sample taken for sequencing was PBMCs. This sequence was found in a woman between 18 and 30 years old in good health and CMV-seronegative. This chain joins TRBV5-1 to TRBJ1-1; no D segment can be confidently identified. Read as DNA, the sequence is TGCGCCAGCAGCTTGTGTGGTTTCTGTAGGAACACTGAAGCTTTCTTT. It codes for CASSLCGFCRNTEAFF.